The 29 T cell receptor beta chains given below trace back to one sample, sequenced in a study of blood T cell repertoires in COVID-19. Using immunoSEQ multiplex PCR, the repertoire was profiled, and TCRdb retains in-frame clones only, with some absent. The sample consists of about 350,000 clones, approximately 91% of them appearing once. Sequencing used PBMCs or T cells enriched from blood (not recorded which). The receptors originated from a woman aged 30 to 39 who had been exposed to COVID-19.

V and J are TRBV5-1 and TRBJ2-2, with TRBD2 matching 13 bases. CDR1 is SGHRS, CDR2 YFSETQ, per germline. V shed 1 base, J shed 4 bases, and the junction held 4 bases outside the gene matches. The CDR3 covers 17 residues. The CDR3 DNA sequence: TGCGCCAGCAGCTTGAGGGGGACTAGCGGGATCACCGGGGAGCTGTTTTTT. Encoded protein: CASSLRGTSGITGELFF.

This chain connects TRBV21-1 to TRBJ1-2; the table's D call, TRBD1, has no DNA check behind it. TRBV21-1 is a pseudogene locus. The CDR3 loop spans 13 amino acids. In nucleotides, the CDR3 is TGTGCCAGCAGCAAAGACAGGGGGTATGGCTACACCTTC. Translated: CASSKDRGYGYTF.

The chain employs TRBV7-3 and TRBJ2-3, with a possible D match to TRBD2 (6 bases). Trimming cost V 8 bases and J 0 bases, with 12 bases left between them. The CDR3 is 14 amino acids. Germline V lookup: CDR1 SGHTA, CDR2 FQGTGA. The CDR3 sequence is CASARSGSTDTQYF. The DNA for the CDR3 is TGTGCCAGCGCGCGTAGCGGTAGCACAGATACGCAGTATTTT.

The DNA for the CDR3 is TGTGCCACCAGTGACTCGCGGGGAGATACGCAGTATTTT. Translated: CATSDSRGDTQYF. The chain couples TRBV24-1 to TRBJ2-3; D is perhaps TRBD2 (6 bases). Per germline, CDR1 KGHDR and CDR2 SFDVKD. V lost 4 bases to trimming and J lost 5 bases, with 9 bases between them. CDR3 length: 13 residues.

The chain is built from TRBV19 and TRBJ2-1, with TRBD2 as a possible D gene (7 bases). Trimming removed 1 base from V and 4 bases from J, with 14 bases in between. This CDR3 has 16 residues. CDR1 and CDR2 from the germline V gene are LNHDA and SQIVND (reference sequence). The CDR3 here is CASSIGGAGTYNEQFF. In DNA, the CDR3 is TGTGCCAGTAGTATAGGGGGAGCGGGGACATACAATGAGCAGTTCTTC.

This sequence joins TRBV14 and TRBJ2-3, with TRBD2 matching over 8 bases. This CDR3 comprises 18 residues. Germline V gene sequence: CDR1 SGHDN, CDR2 FVKESK. The junction had 9 bases not matched to a gene; V was cut back by 0 bases and J by 1 base. The chain's CDR3 is CASSQESGGSTGTDTQYF. The CDR3 DNA is TGTGCCAGCAGCCAAGAGTCGGGAGGGAGCACTGGCACAGATACGCAGTATTTT.

The CDR3 DNA follows: TGTGCCAGCAGCCAGACAGAGAACACTGAAGCTTTCTTT. Protein sequence: CASSQTENTEAFF. This sequence joins TRBV3-1 (or the pseudogene TRBV3-2) and TRBJ1-1, with D maybe TRBD1 (5 bases). Germline V gene sequence: CDR1 LGHDT, CDR2 YNNKEL (reference sequence). This CDR3 region has 13 residues. Trimming left V 3 bases short and J 1 base short, with 6 bases between.

The sample holds a few counts of this clone. V usage is TRBV14 and J usage is TRBJ2-7; 9 nucleotides align to TRBD1. V was pared by 4 bases and J by 3 bases, with 13 bases of the junction left unmatched. Germline V lookup: CDR1 SGHDN, CDR2 FVKESK. This CDR3 is 17 amino acids long. CDR3 coding DNA: TGTGCCAGCAGCCGACGCCGAACGGACAGGGGACGCTACGAGCAGTACTTC. This sequence encodes CASSRRRTDRGRYEQYF.

The chain recombines TRBV18 with TRBJ2-7, with D tentatively TRBD2 (5 bases). V shed 1 base and J shed 0 bases, with 13 bases lying between them. The CDR3 extends over 16 amino acids. The germline CDR1 and CDR2 sequences are KGHSH and LQKENI. CDR3 in amino acids: CASSPLPGSSSYEQYF. For the CDR3, the DNA is TGTGCCAGCTCACCACTCCCGGGGTCCAGCTCCTACGAGCAGTACTTC.

Only one count was recorded for this clone. The V gene is TRBV6-5, the J gene TRBJ1-2; D is uncertain. CDR1 MNHEY and CDR2 SVGAGI come from the germline V gene. The CDR3 is made up of 14 amino acids. Between the trimmed V and J ends, which lost 5 bases and 6 bases, there was a span of 16 bases. CDR3 DNA sequence: TGTGCCAGCAGTACCAACACGTCGCCCGATGGCTACACCTTC. Translated: CASSTNTSPDGYTF.

V usage is TRBV30 and J usage is TRBJ2-2; 9 nucleotides align to TRBD2. The CDR3 spans 16 residues. V lost 0 bases to trimming and J lost 6 bases; unmatched junction nucleotides: 8. Germline V lookup: CDR1 GTSNPN, CDR2 SVGIG (reference sequence). The CDR3 DNA follows: TGTGCCTGGAGTGTCCGTAGCGGGGGCCCCCCCGGGGAGCTGTTTTTT. Translating gives CAWSVRSGGPPGELFF. The full variable domain, completed using reference TRBV30 and TRBJ2-2, is SQTIHQWPATLVQPVGSPLSLECTVEGTSNPNLYWYRQAAGRGLQLLFYSVGIGQISSEVPQNLSASRPQDRQFILSSKKLLLSDSGFYLCAWSVRSGGPPGELFFGEGSRLTVL.

The J gene is TRBJ2-1, the V gene TRBV10-3; TRBD2 is a possible D gene (5 bases). Deletions cut 10 bases from V and 5 bases from J, with 12 bases between. Looked up from germline, CDR1 is ENHRY and CDR2 is SYGVKD. This CDR3 is 12 amino acids long. This CDR3 is CATVAFHNEQFF. CDR3 DNA: TGTGCCACCGTAGCGTTTCACAATGAGCAGTTCTTC.

On this clone: The same CDR3 can be traced to other DNA sequences in this sample. The chain uses TRBV12-3 or TRBV12-4 and TRBJ1-2; D unclear. This CDR3 has 13 residues. Trimming pared 6 bases from V and 2 bases from J, leaving 10 bases between. This CDR3 reads CASSSRGNYGYTF. The CDR3, as DNA: TGTGCCAGCAGCAGCCGGGGAAACTATGGCTACACCTTC.

This clone has only a few counts. V is TRBV28 and J is TRBJ1-5; 11 bases are shared with TRBD1. CDR1 and CDR2 from the germline V gene are MDHEN and SYDVKM. With V trimmed by 6 bases and J by 8 bases, 6 bases remained unmatched. CDR3 length equals 14 residues. The CDR3 sequence: CASSGTGGFEPQHF. CDR3 nucleotides: TGTGCCAGCAGCGGGACAGGGGGTTTTGAGCCCCAGCATTTT. The full variable domain, rest sourced from reference TRBV28 and TRBJ1-5, is DVKVTQSSRYLVKRTGEKVFLECVQDMDHENMFWYRQDPGLGLRLIYFSYDVKMKEKGDIPEGYSVSREKKERFSLILESASTNQTSMYLCASSGTGGFEPQHFGDGTRLSIL.

J is TRBJ2-2 and V is TRBV7-8; the match to TRBD2 covers 10 bases. Per germline, CDR1 SGHVS and CDR2 FQNEAQ. The CDR3 loop spans 16 amino acids. V shed 5 bases and J 4 bases; nucleotides not matched to a gene: 7. This CDR3 reads CASSLTWTSGTGELFF. In nucleotides, the CDR3 is TGTGCCAGCAGCCTAACCTGGACTAGCGGCACCGGGGAGCTGTTTTTT. The full variable domain, with the rest looked up from reference TRBV7-8 and TRBJ2-2, is GAGVSQSPRYKVAKRGQDVALRCDPISGHVSLFWYQQALGQGPEFLTYFQNEAQLDKSGLPSDRFFAERPEGSVSTLKIQRTQQEDSAVYLCASSLTWTSGTGELFFGEGSRLTVL.

This chain links TRBV9 with TRBJ2-1; weak D call: TRBD2 (5 bases). Germline V gives CDR1 SGDLS, CDR2 YYNGEE. Trimming left V 4 bases short and J 4 bases short, with 12 bases between. This CDR3 spans 14 amino acids. CDR3 sequence: CASSSGPIYNEQFF. The CDR3 DNA sequence: TGTGCCAGCAGCAGCGGACCAATATACAATGAGCAGTTCTTC.

V gene TRBV5-4 combines with J gene TRBJ2-5; TRBD1 agrees at 8 bases. The CDR3 runs 14 residues. The V gene end was trimmed by 3 bases and the J gene end by 5 bases; junction bases not matched to a gene: 6. CDR1 and CDR2 (germline): SGHNT, YYREEE (reference sequence). The CDR3, as DNA: TGTGCCAGCAGCTCGGACAGGGAGAGGGAGACCCAGTACTTC. Protein sequence: CASSSDRERETQYF.

CDR3 loop: CASSLIGGGAVNTEAFF. In DNA form, the CDR3 reads TGTGCCAGCAGCCTTATTGGCGGGGGCGCGGTGAACACTGAAGCTTTCTTT. The chain is built from TRBV7-9 and TRBJ1-1; weak D call: TRBD1 (6 bases). The V gene lost 5 bases and the J gene lost 0 bases, with 19 bases spanning the gap. Per the germline V gene, CDR1 is SEHNR and CDR2 is FQNEAQ (reference sequence). The CDR3 extends over 17 amino acids.

This chain connects TRBV5-8 to TRBJ2-2, with TRBD1 as a possible D gene (6 bases). With 0 bases removed from V and 6 bases from J, the gap between germline ends came to 9 bases. In germline, CDR1 is SGHTS, CDR2 YDEGEE. This CDR3 has 14 residues. The CDR3 region is CASSLETGPGELFF. CDR3 coding DNA: TGTGCCAGCAGCTTGGAGACAGGACCCGGGGAGCTGTTTTTT.

This clone was observed once. V and J are TRBV9 and TRBJ2-7, with 12 bases lining up with TRBD1. This CDR3 spans 15 amino acids. The V and J ends lost 3 bases and 2 bases, in that order; junction bases with no gene match: 3. The germline gives CDR1 SGDLS, CDR2 YYNGEE. The CDR3 loop reads CASSGGQGAPYEQYF. The CDR3 nucleotides are TGTGCCAGCAGCGGGGGACAGGGGGCCCCCTACGAGCAGTACTTC.

This clone was picked up a small number of times. The chain has TRBV6-2 or TRBV6-3 and TRBJ2-5; TRBD2 aligns across 11 bases. The germline gives CDR1 MNHEY, CDR2 SVGEGT. The CDR3 covers 16 residues. Trimming took 5 bases from V and 1 from J; bases not matched to a gene: 6. CDR3 protein: CASSDRLAGTQETQYF. The CDR3 DNA follows: TGTGCCAGCAGTGACAGACTAGCGGGAACCCAAGAGACCCAGTACTTC.

The chain combines TRBV28 with TRBJ2-7; the match to TRBD2 covers 10 bases. From germline, CDR1 is MDHEN and CDR2 SYDVKM. The CDR3 spans 15 residues. J lost 2 bases, V lost 5 bases, and 6 bases had no gene match. The CDR3 region has the DNA TGTGCCAGCAGTGGACGGACTAGCGGCACCTACGAGCAGTACTTC. The encoded protein is CASSGRTSGTYEQYF.

V is TRBV15 and J is TRBJ2-7; possibly TRBD1 for D (5 bases). Trimming stripped 0 bases from V and 2 bases from J, with 11 bases between. CDR1 and CDR2 from the germline V gene are LNHNV and YYDKDF (reference sequence). The CDR3 sequence is 15 residues long. The CDR3 region has the DNA TGTGCCACCAGCAGAGAGGTTGACAGAACCTACGAGCAGTACTTC. It yields the protein CATSREVDRTYEQYF.

The chain carries TRBV18 and TRBJ1-5, with TRBD1 identical over 9 bases. The CDR3 is 21 residues long. V gave up 1 base and J gave up 0 bases; unmatched junction bases: 16. Germline lookup yields CDR1 KGHSH and CDR2 LQKENI. The CDR3 is CASSPRAPGTGPKSSNQPQHF. DNA of the CDR3: TGTGCCAGCTCACCACGGGCCCCCGGGACAGGGCCCAAAAGTAGCAATCAGCCCCAGCATTTT.

This chain links TRBV18 with TRBJ2-5; D gene unclear. This CDR3 spans 13 amino acids. The ends were cut back, 3 bases at V and 7 bases at J, with 12 bases in the middle. From germline, CDR1 is KGHSH and CDR2 LQKENI. The CDR3 DNA reads as TGTGCCAGCTCACCTATCAAGCCGGGGACCCAGTACTTC. It specifies CASSPIKPGTQYF.

Worth noting for this clone: The sample carries other DNA sequences with the same CDR3. The chain is built from TRBV28 and TRBJ2-7; D might be TRBD1 (6 bases). This CDR3 has 13 amino acids. CDR1 is MDHEN, CDR2 SYDVKM, per germline. Trimming removed 2 bases from V and 2 bases from J, with 7 bases in between. CDR3 sequence reads: CASSLRGTYEQYF. The CDR3 DNA sequence: TGTGCCAGCAGTTTAAGGGGGACCTACGAGCAGTACTTC.

The chain is built from TRBV29-1 and TRBJ1-2, with TRBD1 matching over 10 bases. The ends lost 8 bases at V and 4 bases at J; junction bases unmatched: 10. Germline CDR1 SQVTM, CDR2 ANQGSEA. The CDR3 extends over 14 amino acids. CDR3 loop: CSSPGTGAFYGYTF. The DNA of the CDR3 is TGCAGCTCCCCCGGGACAGGGGCCTTCTATGGCTACACCTTC.

This chain's CDR3 is CASSRRKDNEKLFF. The CDR3 nucleotides are TGTGCCAGCAGCCGCAGGAAGGATAATGAAAAACTGTTTTTT. This rearrangement joins TRBV7-2 to TRBJ1-4, with D unresolved. V dropped 5 bases and J dropped 4 bases, with 11 bases sitting between them. Per the germline V gene, CDR1 is SGHTA and CDR2 is FQGNSA. This CDR3 comprises 14 residues.

CDR3 amino acids: CASSLVEQGTEAFF. The CDR3 bases are TGTGCCAGCAGCTTAGTCGAACAGGGGACTGAAGCTTTCTTT. The chain has TRBV7-9 and TRBJ1-1; 7 bases align to TRBD1. The germline gives CDR1 SEHNR, CDR2 FQNEAQ (reference sequence). CDR3 length: 14 residues. After removal of 1 base from V and 5 bases from J, the junction contained 4 bases not matched to a gene.